A selection of T cell receptor beta chains follows, all from one sample in a study of blood T cell repertoires in COVID-19. The protocol was immunoSEQ multiplex PCR, while the TCRdb copy is restricted to in-frame clones and leaves out a portion. The data contain about 170,000 clones, 86% of them singletons. The sample consisted of peripheral blood. These TCRs come from a woman aged 55-69 years with COVID-19, enrolled during active disease. Each CDR3 is given with its conserved first and last residue. A D gene is named only where the DNA matches it firmly. Some rows mark clone size as missing; the rest say once, few, many or name a class of expanded clone.

j_call v_call clone_size d_call cdr3_nt cdr3_aa
TRBJ2-7 TRBV5-1 few . TGCGCCAGCAGCCCAGGACTGTACGCCTACGAGCAGTACTTC CASSPGLYAYEQYF
TRBJ1-1 TRBV12-3/TRBV12-4 . . TGTGCCAGCAGTTCTTGGGGACAAACTGAAGCTTTCTTT CASSSWGQTEAFF
TRBJ2-1 TRBV4-3 . . TGCGCCAGCAGCCAAGATGGGGGGGGCTCGTTTAATGAGCAGTTCTTC CASSQDGGGSFNEQFF
TRBJ2-1 TRBV7-7 . . TGTGCTAGCAGCTTAGAGGGTGGGGGGAGCTCCTACAATGAGCAGTTCTTC CASSLEGGGSSYNEQFF
TRBJ2-7 TRBV7-8 . . TGTGCCAGCAGCTCTTACTCGAGCTCCTACGAGCAGTACTTC CASSSYSSSYEQYF
TRBJ2-7 TRBV28 once TRBD1 TGTGCCAGCAGCAACGGACAGGGCACAGGAGAGCAGTACTTC CASSNGQGTGEQYF
TRBJ1-5 TRBV24-1 . TRBD1 TGTGCCACCGCCGGACAGGGAAGATTTCAGCCCCAGCATTTT CATAGQGRFQPQHF
TRBJ2-2 TRBV11-3 . . TGTGCCAGCACAGGCCGGGAGTACACCGGGGAGCTGTTTTTT CASTGREYTGELFF
TRBJ2-3 TRBV6-1 . . TGTGCCAGCAGTGAAGATGTTGGACTCCACGCTAATACGCAGTATTTT CASSEDVGLHANTQYF
TRBJ1-2 TRBV11-2 few TRBD1 TGTGCCAGCAGCCCGGGACAGGACTATGGCTACACCTTC CASSPGQDYGYTF
TRBJ2-1 TRBV5-4 . TRBD1 TGTGCCAGCAGCTCGAGACAGGGTGGCGGACCCAATGAGCAGTTCTTC CASSSRQGGGPNEQFF
TRBJ2-7 TRBV19 . . TGTGCCAGTAGTATAGGGAGGGATCGTACCCACGAGCAGTACTTC CASSIGRDRTHEQYF
TRBJ1-5 TRBV6-2/TRBV6-3 . . TGTGCCAGCAGTTACTCGAACCGAGGAAATCAGCCCCAGCATTTT CASSYSNRGNQPQHF
TRBJ2-3 TRBV30 once TRBD2 TGTGCCTGGAGTGTACGTCGGGCTAGCGGGAAGGTTACGCAGTATTTT CAWSVRRASGKVTQYF
TRBJ1-1 TRBV4-3 . . TGCGCCAGCAGCCAAGAGACAGGAGTCACTGAAGCTTTCTTT CASSQETGVTEAFF
TRBJ2-5 TRBV5-1 . TRBD2 TGCGCCAGCAGCCGCGGGACTAGCGGAGGAGAGACCCAGTACTTC CASSRGTSGGETQYF
TRBJ2-3 TRBV5-6 . TRBD1 TGTGCCAGCAGCTTGAAAGGGGGCGCCGGATTTGGCACAGATACGCAGTATTTT CASSLKGGAGFGTDTQYF
TRBJ2-7 TRBV27 . TRBD2 TGTGCCAGCAGTTTCTCGGGAGGTAGCTACGAGCAGTACTTC CASSFSGGSYEQYF
TRBJ2-2 TRBV19 . TRBD1 TGTGCCAGTAGGGGGACAGGGAGCACCGGGGAGCTGTTTTTT CASRGTGSTGELFF
TRBJ2-7 TRBV7-8 few . TGTGCCAGCAGCCCAGTCGGGTTTTCCTACGAGCAGTACTTC CASSPVGFSYEQYF
TRBJ1-4 TRBV7-2 . TRBD1 TGTGCCAGCAGCTTAGCAAGGGACAGCCTCGCAACTAATGAAAAACTGTTTTTT CASSLARDSLATNEKLFF
TRBJ2-7 TRBV7-9 . . TGTGCCAGCAGCGCAAGCACGGTTTACGAGCAGTACTTC CASSASTVYEQYF
TRBJ1-2 TRBV7-8 . . TGTGCCAGCAGCCGAGGTATCTATGGCTACACCTTC CASSRGIYGYTF
TRBJ1-6 TRBV15 . . TGTGCCACCAGCAGAGTCCCAGCCTATAATTCACCCCTCCACTTT CATSRVPAYNSPLHF
TRBJ1-1 TRBV29-1 . . TGCAGCGTTACAGATGAAGCTTTCTTT CSVTDEAFF
TRBJ1-2 TRBV7-2 . TRBD1 TGTGCCAGCAGCTACGGGACAGGGGTCTCCTATGGCTACACCTTC CASSYGTGVSYGYTF
TRBJ1-4 TRBV7-8 . . TGTGCCAGCAGCTTAGCGTCAGGGGCGGAAAAACTGTTTTTT CASSLASGAEKLFF
TRBJ2-7 TRBV7-8 . . TGTGCCAGCAGCTCTACCGGGACTGGATCACACGAGCAGTACTTC CASSSTGTGSHEQYF
TRBJ1-5 TRBV7-8 . . TGTGCCAGCAGCTTAAGAGGGCACAATCAGCCCCAGCATTTT CASSLRGHNQPQHF
TRBJ1-4 TRBV12-3/TRBV12-4 . . TGTGCCAGCAGTTGGAGCCTCGGCGAAAAACTGTTTTTT CASSWSLGEKLFF
TRBJ1-4 TRBV30 . . TGTGCCTGGAGTGTTTGGAACCCAGGCCCCCTAAGGGAAAAACTGTTTTTT CAWSVWNPGPLREKLFF
TRBJ2-3 TRBV4-2 . TRBD2 TGTGCCAGCAGCCAAGTCCCTAGCGGAGCCAGCACAGATACGCAGTATTTT CASSQVPSGASTDTQYF
TRBJ1-3 TRBV6-5 . . TGTGCCATCGCAATGGGGACAAAGCGAAACACCATATATTTT CAIAMGTKRNTIYF
TRBJ2-1 TRBV7-8 . TRBD1 TGTGCCAGCAGCTTGACCGGGACAGGATGGAGGTACAATGAGCAGTTCTTC CASSLTGTGWRYNEQFF
TRBJ2-5 TRBV5-4 . TRBD2 TGTGCCAGCAGCTTGGGACTAGCGGGGGTAGAGACCCAGTACTTC CASSLGLAGVETQYF
TRBJ1-1 TRBV6-5 . . TGTGCCAGCAGCAGCGAAGGTTTCGGCGCTTTCTTT CASSSEGFGAFF
TRBJ2-7 TRBV5-5 . . TGTGCCAGCAGCTCGGACGGAGGCGACGAGCAGTACTTC CASSSDGGDEQYF
TRBJ2-1 TRBV4-2 . TRBD1 TGTGCCAGCGGCAACCGGGACAGGGGGCTCAATGAGCAGTTCTTC CASGNRDRGLNEQFF
TRBJ2-7 TRBV6-6 . . TGTGCCAGCAGTTACTGGCAGGGAAGCGCTGAGCAGTACTTC CASSYWQGSAEQYF
TRBJ1-2 TRBV24-1 . . TGTGCCACCAGGGAGACCCGGGAGCCGCACCCCTATGGCTACACCTTC CATRETREPHPYGYTF
TRBJ1-1 TRBV6-2/TRBV6-3 . . TGTGCCAGCAGTACCTGGACAGATGAAGCTTTCTTT CASSTWTDEAFF
TRBJ2-7 TRBV24-1 . TRBD1 TGTGCCACCAGTGATGACAGGGGAGGTTCCGTGGGGCCCATGGGTTACGAGCAGTACTTC CATSDDRGGSVGPMGYEQYF
TRBJ1-5 TRBV7-9 . . TGTGCCAGCAGCTTAGAGGCAGGGTTTGATCAGCCCCAGCATTTT CASSLEAGFDQPQHF
TRBJ1-5 TRBV28 . . TGTGCCAGTGTCTCCGGGGGCAATCAGCCCCAGCATTTT CASVSGGNQPQHF
TRBJ2-7 TRBV24-1 . TRBD2 TGTGCCACCAGTGGACCGGTGATAGCGGGAGGTTACGAGCAGTACTTC CATSGPVIAGGYEQYF
TRBJ2-1 TRBV5-1 . . TGCGCCAGCAGCTACCCTAGCCTGAACAATGAGCAGTTCTTC CASSYPSLNNEQFF
TRBJ1-5 TRBV6-5 . . TGTGCCAGCAGCTCTGGGACATCGGTACGGAGGCCCCAGCATTTT CASSSGTSVRRPQHF
TRBJ1-1 TRBV30 few . TGTGCCTGGAGGCCGCCGGGGAGGCCGAACACTGAAGCTTTCTTT CAWRPPGRPNTEAFF
TRBJ2-2 TRBV10-3 . TRBD1 TGTGCCATCAGTGATACAGGGGCTCCGAACACCGGGGAGCTGTTTTTT CAISDTGAPNTGELFF
TRBJ2-1 TRBV19 . TRBD1 TGTGCCAGTAGTTCCGGACAGGGGATTCTCAATGAGCAGTTCTTC CASSSGQGILNEQFF
TRBJ2-2 TRBV6-2/TRBV6-3 . . TGTGCCAGCAGTTACCTAGGGGGGGCCGGGGAGCTGTTTTTT CASSYLGGAGELFF
TRBJ2-4 TRBV7-3 . TRBD2 TGTGCCAGCAGCTACCAGGGAGGGGACATTCAGTACTTC CASSYQGGDIQYF
TRBJ2-7 TRBV29-1 . TRBD1 TGCAGCGTCGTTTACGGGACAGGAGACTACGAGCAGTACTTC CSVVYGTGDYEQYF